This T cell receptor (beta chain) was captured in a study of cytomegalovirus exposure and HLA in healthy donors. The PCR contained 60 Vbeta and 13 Jbeta primers. Here immunoSEQ multiplex PCR was the method, and the copy in TCRdb shows in-frame clones only, minus some. The data show 85,000 to 95,000 clones, approximately 63% seen once. The length of the CDR3 is 14 residues. Germline loops: CDR1 SGHAT, CDR2 FQDESV (reference sequence). The J segment lost 8 bases and the V segment lost 2 bases, leaving 6 bases of the junction unmatched. The chain is built from TRBV11-1 and TRBJ2-1; 7 bases line up with TRBD2. The TCR was taken from a woman in her twenties or thirties in good health and CMV-seronegative. The sequencing sample was made of PBMCs. The CDR3, as DNA: TGTGCCAGCAGCTTAACGGGGGGTCGCGATGAGCAGTTCTTC. Translation: CASSLTGGRDEQFF.